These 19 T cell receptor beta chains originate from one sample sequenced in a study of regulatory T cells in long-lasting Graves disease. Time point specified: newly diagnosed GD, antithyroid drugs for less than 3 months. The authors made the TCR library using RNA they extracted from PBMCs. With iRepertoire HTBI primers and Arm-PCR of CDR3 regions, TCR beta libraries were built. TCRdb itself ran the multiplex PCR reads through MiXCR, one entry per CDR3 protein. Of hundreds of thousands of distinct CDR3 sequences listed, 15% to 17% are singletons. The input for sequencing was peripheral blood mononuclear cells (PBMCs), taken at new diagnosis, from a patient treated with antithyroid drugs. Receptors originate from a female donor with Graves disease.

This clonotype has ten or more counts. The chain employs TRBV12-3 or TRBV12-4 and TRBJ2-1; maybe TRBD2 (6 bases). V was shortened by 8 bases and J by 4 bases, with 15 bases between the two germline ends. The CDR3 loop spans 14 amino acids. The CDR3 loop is CASRPIGSYNEQFF. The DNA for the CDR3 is TGTGCCAGCCGCCCAATCGGGAGTTACAATGAGCAGTTCTTC.

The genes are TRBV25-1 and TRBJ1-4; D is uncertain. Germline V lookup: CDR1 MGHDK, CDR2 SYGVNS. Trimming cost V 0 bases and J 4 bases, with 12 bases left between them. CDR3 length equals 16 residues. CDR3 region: CASSEYKTINNEKLFF. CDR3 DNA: TGTGCCAGCAGTGAATACAAAACAATTAATAATGAAAAACTGTTTTTT.

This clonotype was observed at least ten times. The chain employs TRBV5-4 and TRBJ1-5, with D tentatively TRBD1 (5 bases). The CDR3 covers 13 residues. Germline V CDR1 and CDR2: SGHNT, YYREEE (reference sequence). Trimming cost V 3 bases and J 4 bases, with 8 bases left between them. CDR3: CASSSDRNQPQHF. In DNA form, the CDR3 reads TGTGCCAGCAGCTCAGACAGAAATCAGCCCCAGCATTTT.

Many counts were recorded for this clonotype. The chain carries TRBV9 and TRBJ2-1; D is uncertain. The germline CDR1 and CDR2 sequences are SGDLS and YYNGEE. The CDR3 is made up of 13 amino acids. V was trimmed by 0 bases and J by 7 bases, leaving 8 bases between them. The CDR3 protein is CASSVVNPNEQFF. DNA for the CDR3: TGTGCCAGCAGCGTAGTGAACCCTAATGAGCAGTTCTTC.

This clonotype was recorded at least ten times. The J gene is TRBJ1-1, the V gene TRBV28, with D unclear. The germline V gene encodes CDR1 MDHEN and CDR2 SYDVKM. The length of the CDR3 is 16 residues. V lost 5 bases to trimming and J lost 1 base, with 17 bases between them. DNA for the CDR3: TGTGCCAGCAGTGACCGGGCCGCGCTTAAGAACACTGAAGCTTTCTTT. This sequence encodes CASSDRAALKNTEAFF.

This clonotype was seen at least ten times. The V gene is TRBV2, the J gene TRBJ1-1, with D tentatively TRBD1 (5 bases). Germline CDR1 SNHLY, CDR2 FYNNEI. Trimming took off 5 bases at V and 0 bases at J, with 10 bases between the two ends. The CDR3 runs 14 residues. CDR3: CASSKEGVNTEAFF. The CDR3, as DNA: TGTGCCAGCAGTAAAGAAGGGGTGAACACTGAAGCTTTCTTT.

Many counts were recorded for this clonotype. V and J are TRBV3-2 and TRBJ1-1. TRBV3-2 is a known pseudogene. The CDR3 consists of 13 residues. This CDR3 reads CASSQGGSTEAFF. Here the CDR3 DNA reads TGTGCCAGCAGCCAGGGCGGGAGCACTGAAGCTTTCTTT.

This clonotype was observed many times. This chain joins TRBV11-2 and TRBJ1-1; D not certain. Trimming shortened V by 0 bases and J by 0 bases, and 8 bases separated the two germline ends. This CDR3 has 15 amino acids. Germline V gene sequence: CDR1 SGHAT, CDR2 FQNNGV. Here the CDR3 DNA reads TGTGCCAGCAGCTTAGATGGGTACATGAACACTGAAGCTTTCTTT. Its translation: CASSLDGYMNTEAFF.

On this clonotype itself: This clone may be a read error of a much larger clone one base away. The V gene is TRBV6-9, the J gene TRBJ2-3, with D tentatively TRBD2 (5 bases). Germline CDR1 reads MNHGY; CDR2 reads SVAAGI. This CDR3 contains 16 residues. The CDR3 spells CANSYLTGMQRDTQYF. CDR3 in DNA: TGTGCCAACAGTTACCTTACCGGGATGCAACGGGATACGCAGTATTTT.

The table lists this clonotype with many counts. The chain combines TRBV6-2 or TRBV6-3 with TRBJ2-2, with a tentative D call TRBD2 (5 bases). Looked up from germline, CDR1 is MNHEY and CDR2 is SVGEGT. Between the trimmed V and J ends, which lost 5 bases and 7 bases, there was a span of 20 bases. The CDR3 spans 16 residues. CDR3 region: CASSTQEVWNVGELFF. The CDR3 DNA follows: TGTGCCAGCAGTACCCAGGAGGTTTGGAATGTCGGGGAGCTGTTTTTT.

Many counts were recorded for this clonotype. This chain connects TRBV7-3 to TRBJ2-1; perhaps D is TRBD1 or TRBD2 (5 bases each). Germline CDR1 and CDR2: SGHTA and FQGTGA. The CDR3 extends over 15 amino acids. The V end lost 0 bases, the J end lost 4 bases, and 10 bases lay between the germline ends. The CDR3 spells CASSLTGPGYNEQFF. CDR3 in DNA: TGTGCCAGCAGCTTAACGGGACCAGGATACAATGAGCAGTTCTTC.

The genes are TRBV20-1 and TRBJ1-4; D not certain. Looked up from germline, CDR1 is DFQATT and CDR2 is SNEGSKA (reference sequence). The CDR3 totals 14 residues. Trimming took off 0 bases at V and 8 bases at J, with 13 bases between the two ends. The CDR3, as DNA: TGCAGTGCTAGAGATCCGGGCACGAGGGAAAAACTGTTTTTT. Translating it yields CSARDPGTREKLFF.

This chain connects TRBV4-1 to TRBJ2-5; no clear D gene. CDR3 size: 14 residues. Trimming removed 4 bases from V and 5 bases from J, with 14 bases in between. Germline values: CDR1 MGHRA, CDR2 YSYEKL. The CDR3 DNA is TGCGCCAGCAGCCCAAGGTATGGGTCCGAGACCCAGTACTTC. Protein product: CASSPRYGSETQYF.

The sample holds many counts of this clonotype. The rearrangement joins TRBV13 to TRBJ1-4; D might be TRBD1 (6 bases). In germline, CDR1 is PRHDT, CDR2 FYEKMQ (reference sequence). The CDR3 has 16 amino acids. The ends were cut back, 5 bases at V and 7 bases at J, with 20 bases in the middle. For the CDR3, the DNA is TGTGCCAGCAGCCCCCAAGGGGGGAGGTTCAGTGAAAAACTGTTTTTT. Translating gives CASSPQGGRFSEKLFF.

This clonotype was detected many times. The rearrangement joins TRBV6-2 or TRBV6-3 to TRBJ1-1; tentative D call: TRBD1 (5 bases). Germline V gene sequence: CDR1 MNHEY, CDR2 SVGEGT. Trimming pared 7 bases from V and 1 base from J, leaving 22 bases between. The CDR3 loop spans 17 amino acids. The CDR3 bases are TGTGCCAGCATTAGACAGACAATTATAAAAGGGAACACTGAAGCTTTCTTT. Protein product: CASIRQTIIKGNTEAFF.

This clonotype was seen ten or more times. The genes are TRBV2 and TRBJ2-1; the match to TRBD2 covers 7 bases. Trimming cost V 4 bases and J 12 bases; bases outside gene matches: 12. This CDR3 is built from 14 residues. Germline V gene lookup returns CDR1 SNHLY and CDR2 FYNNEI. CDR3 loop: CASSVERDGSWQFF. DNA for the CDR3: TGTGCCAGCAGTGTTGAGCGGGACGGTTCTTGGCAGTTCTTC. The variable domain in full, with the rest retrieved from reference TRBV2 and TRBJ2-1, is EPEVTQTPSHQVTQMGQEVILRCVPISNHLYFYWYRQILGQKVEFLVSFYNNEISEKSEIFDDQFSVERPDGSNFTLKIRSTKLEDSAMYFCASSVERDGSWQFFGPGTRLTVL.

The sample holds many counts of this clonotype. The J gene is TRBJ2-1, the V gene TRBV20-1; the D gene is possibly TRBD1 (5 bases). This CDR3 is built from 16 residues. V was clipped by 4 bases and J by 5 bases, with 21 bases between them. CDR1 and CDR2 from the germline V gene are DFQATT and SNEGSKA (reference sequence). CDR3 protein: CSAIKVTGIQNNEQFF. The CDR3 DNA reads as TGCAGTGCTATTAAAGTTACAGGAATACAAAACAATGAGCAGTTCTTC.

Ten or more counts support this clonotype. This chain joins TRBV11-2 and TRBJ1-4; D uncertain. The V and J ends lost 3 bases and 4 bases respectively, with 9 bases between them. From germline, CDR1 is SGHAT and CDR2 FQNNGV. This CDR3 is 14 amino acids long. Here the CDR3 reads CASSFGGNNEKLFF. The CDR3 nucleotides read TGTGCCAGCAGCTTTGGAGGGAATAATGAAAAACTGTTTTTT.

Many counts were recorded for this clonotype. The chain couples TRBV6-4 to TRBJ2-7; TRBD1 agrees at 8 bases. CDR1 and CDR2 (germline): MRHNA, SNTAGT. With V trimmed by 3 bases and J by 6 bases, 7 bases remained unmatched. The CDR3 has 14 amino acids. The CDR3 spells CASSERQGRGEQYF. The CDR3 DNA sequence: TGTGCCAGCAGTGAAAGACAGGGGCGAGGCGAGCAGTACTTC.